Listed here are 10 T cell receptor beta chains from one sample, sequenced in a study of T cells in localized non-small cell lung cancer. TCRdb's table, derived via immunoSEQ multiplex PCR, lists solely in-frame clones and lacks some. Of under 35,000 clones listed, 75% to 95% are singletons. Here the sequenced sample was peripheral blood, taken before any cancer treatment. These receptors originate from a female donor older than 55 with stage I lung adenocarcinoma.

This clone was seen a single time. At one end the junction does not follow the germline gene, possibly because of a read error. The chain combines TRBV29-1 with TRBJ1-1; D remains ambiguous. CDR3 length: 13 amino acids. Germline lookup yields CDR1 SQVTM and CDR2 ANQGSEA. CDR3: CSIDRDMNTEAFF. The CDR3 DNA sequence: TGCAGCATTGACCGGGATATGAACACTGAAGCTTTCTTT.

This chain uses TRBV10-3 with TRBJ1-1; possibly TRBD1 for D (6 bases). Germline V gene sequence: CDR1 ENHRY, CDR2 SYGVKD. This CDR3 has 13 residues. V was pared by 11 bases and J by 4 bases, with 17 bases between. CDR3 coding DNA: TGTGCCGTGACAGGCCCAGGGAGCACTGAAGCTTTCTTT. Translating it yields CAVTGPGSTEAFF.

V and J are TRBV5-4 and TRBJ2-1; D perhaps matches TRBD1 (6 bases). The ends were cut back, 4 bases at V and 2 bases at J, with 13 bases in the middle. The CDR3 sequence is 15 residues long. The germline CDR1 and CDR2 sequences are SGHNT and YYREEE (reference sequence). The CDR3 protein is CASSPDSRPYNEQFF. The CDR3 DNA follows: TGTGCCAGCAGCCCGGACAGTCGTCCCTACAATGAGCAGTTCTTC.

The chain recombines TRBV16 with TRBJ1-1; D perhaps matches TRBD1 (6 bases). In germline, CDR1 is KGHSY, CDR2 FQNENV. The CDR3 is 13 residues long. The germline V and J ends were trimmed by 2 bases and 5 bases, with 9 bases remaining between them. The CDR3 is CASSQQQGTEAFF. Written as DNA, the CDR3 is TGTGCCAGCAGCCAACAACAGGGTACTGAAGCTTTCTTT.

V and J are TRBV19 and TRBJ1-5; unclear D gene. From germline, CDR1 is LNHDA and CDR2 SQIVND (reference sequence). The CDR3 spans 14 residues. The V and J ends lost 3 bases and 4 bases respectively, with 10 bases between them. CDR3 in DNA: TGTGCCAGTAGTATTTACTCCTCAAATCAGCCCCAGCATTTT. Its translation: CASSIYSSNQPQHF.

The chain couples TRBV7-3 to TRBJ2-3; 8 bases are a match to TRBD1. The CDR3 sequence is 14 residues long. V dropped 5 bases and J dropped 9; count of bases not matched to a gene: 10. Germline V gives CDR1 SGHTA, CDR2 FQGTGA. CDR3 DNA sequence: TGTGCCAGCAGCAGCGGACAGCGGACAGGGACGCAGTATTTT. Translated: CASSSGQRTGTQYF.

The chain couples TRBV18 to TRBJ1-1; 7 bases match TRBD1. The CDR3 consists of 15 residues. Trimming cost V 3 bases and J 5 bases; bases outside gene matches: 9. From germline, CDR1 is KGHSH and CDR2 LQKENI. The CDR3 sequence is CASSPSLGGHTEAFF. Here the CDR3 DNA reads TGTGCCAGCTCACCCTCACTAGGGGGCCATACTGAAGCTTTCTTT.

The table lists this clone with a few counts. V and J are TRBV4-1 and TRBJ1-3; 7 nucleotides match TRBD1. The CDR3 is made up of 16 amino acids. V dropped 5 bases and J dropped 6; count of bases not matched to a gene: 13. Per germline, CDR1 MGHRA and CDR2 YSYEKL. In DNA form, the CDR3 reads TGCGCCAGCAGCACCCAGGGACAGCGGCAAGCAAACACCATATATTTT. Translated: CASSTQGQRQANTIYF.

V and J are TRBV12-5 and TRBJ1-1, with D perhaps TRBD1 (6 bases). The CDR3 sequence is 11 residues long. Germline loops: CDR1 LGHNT, CDR2 FRNRAP. Trimming pared 6 bases from V and 6 bases from J, leaving 8 bases between. This chain's CDR3 is CASGTGSEAFF. The CDR3 region has the DNA TGTGCTAGTGGGACAGGCTCTGAAGCTTTCTTT.

V is TRBV2 and J is TRBJ2-3, with 8 positions matching TRBD2. The CDR3 has 14 amino acids. The V gene end was trimmed by 6 bases and the J gene end by 0 bases; junction bases not matched to a gene: 2. The germline gives CDR1 SNHLY, CDR2 FYNNEI. The CDR3 nucleotides read TGTGCCAGCAGGACTAGCGCTAGCACAGATACGCAGTATTTT. This codes for CASRTSASTDTQYF. The whole variable domain, filled in from reference TRBV2 and TRBJ2-3, reads EPEVTQTPSHQVTQMGQEVILRCVPISNHLYFYWYRQILGQKVEFLVSFYNNEISEKSEIFDDQFSVERPDGSNFTLKIRSTKLEDSAMYFCASRTSASTDTQYFGPGTRLTVL.